The 18 T cell receptor beta chains below all came from one sample that was sequenced in a study of blood T cell repertoires in COVID-19. Sequencing used immunoSEQ multiplex PCR; TCRdb keeps in-frame clones, though not all of them. This repertoire shows 200,000 to 300,000 clones, 85% found once; its top ten account for approximately 8.6%. The sequenced sample consisted of PBMCs or T cells enriched from blood (not recorded which). These receptors were taken from a woman between 45 and 65 years old with acute COVID-19.

This clone has only a few counts. J is TRBJ1-1 and V is TRBV5-1; 7 nucleotides match TRBD1. Germline V gives CDR1 SGHRS, CDR2 YFSETQ. Trimming removed 4 bases from V and 5 bases from J; junction bases left unmatched: 8. The CDR3 is 14 residues long. CDR3 sequence (DNA): TGCGCCAGCAGCGGACAAGGACAGGCAACTGAAGCTTTCTTT. This translates into CASSGQGQATEAFF.

There are a few counts of this clone. This sequence joins TRBV19 and TRBJ1-1, with D possibly TRBD1 on 5 matching bases. Germline V gene lookup returns CDR1 LNHDA and CDR2 SQIVND (reference sequence). V lost 5 bases and J 1 base, leaving 17 bases between the germline ends. This CDR3 is built from 16 residues. The CDR3 spells CASSPPRRGKNTEAFF. CDR3 coding DNA: TGTGCCAGTAGTCCGCCGCGAAGGGGCAAGAACACTGAAGCTTTCTTT.

V usage is TRBV7-2 and J usage is TRBJ2-5; D remains ambiguous. Per germline, CDR1 SGHTA and CDR2 FQGNSA. This CDR3 contains 14 residues. V lost 1 base to trimming and J lost 5 bases, with 11 bases between them. CDR3 sequence reads: CASSLVRVSETQYF. In DNA form, the CDR3 reads TGTGCCAGCAGCTTAGTGCGTGTTTCGGAGACCCAGTACTTC.

This chain joins TRBV23-1 and TRBJ1-1, with a weak D call TRBD1 (6 bases). TRBV23-1 is an open reading frame, and its role is uncertain. The V end was cut by 0 bases, the J end by 1 base, with 15 bases between. The CDR3 totals 17 residues. This CDR3 is CASSQSGKTGKNTEAFF. CDR3 bases: TGCGCCAGCAGTCAATCGGGGAAAACAGGGAAGAACACTGAAGCTTTCTTT.

This chain links TRBV6-2 or TRBV6-3 with TRBJ2-3, with 7 bases aligning to TRBD1. Germline loops: CDR1 MNHEY, CDR2 SVGEGT. Trimming removed 6 bases from V and 5 bases from J; junction bases left unmatched: 11. This CDR3 has 15 amino acids. CDR3 DNA sequence: TGTGCCAGCAGCCCTTTGAGGGGGCCTGAAGATACGCAGTATTTT. The encoded protein is CASSPLRGPEDTQYF.

This chain joins TRBV5-6 and TRBJ2-3; TRBD2 might be the D (7 bases). The germline V and J ends were trimmed by 2 bases and 4 bases, with 14 bases remaining between them. CDR1 is SGHDT, CDR2 YYEEEE, per germline. This CDR3 spans 15 amino acids. The CDR3 here is CASSFAPGGSDTQYF. The CDR3 DNA follows: TGTGCCAGCAGCTTCGCCCCGGGGGGCTCAGATACGCAGTATTTT. The whole variable domain, remainder taken from reference TRBV5-6 and TRBJ2-3, is DAGVTQSPTHLIKTRGQQVTLRCSPKSGHDTVSWYQQALGQGPQFIFQYYEEEERQRGNFPDRFSGHQFPNYSSELNVNALLLGDSALYLCASSFAPGGSDTQYFGPGTRLTVL.

Only one count was recorded for this clone. The rearrangement links TRBV14 to TRBJ1-2; D is possibly TRBD1 (5 bases). The length of the CDR3 is 13 residues. Trimming stripped 0 bases from V and 7 bases from J, with 9 bases between. Germline lookup yields CDR1 SGHDN and CDR2 FVKESK. CDR3 sequence reads: CASSQDWGVGYTF. The CDR3 region has the DNA TGTGCCAGCAGCCAAGATTGGGGGGTTGGCTACACCTTC.

J is TRBJ2-1 and V is TRBV7-6, with D maybe TRBD2 (6 bases). Germline assignment: CDR1 SGHVS and CDR2 FNYEAQ. V was trimmed by 5 bases and J by 0 bases, leaving 8 bases between them. This CDR3 comprises 14 residues. The CDR3 DNA reads TGTGCCAGCAGCCCCGGGAGCTCCTACAATGAGCAGTTCTTC. Translated, it gives CASSPGSSYNEQFF.

The rearrangement links TRBV4-3 to TRBJ1-2, with D possibly TRBD1 on 5 matching bases. There are 15 residues in the CDR3. V was clipped by 1 base and J by 2 bases, with 11 bases between them. Germline loops: CDR1 LGHNA, CDR2 YSLEER. CDR3 sequence reads: CASSQVGATNYGYTF. The DNA for the CDR3 is TGCGCCAGCAGCCAAGTTGGGGCGACGAACTATGGCTACACCTTC.

V is TRBV30 and J is TRBJ1-5; the D gene is possibly TRBD1 (6 bases). Trimming removed 0 bases at V and 0 bases at J, with 15 bases between. Germline V lookup: CDR1 GTSNPN, CDR2 SVGIG (reference sequence). The CDR3 has 17 amino acids. The CDR3 bases are TGTGCCTGGAGTGTTGGCAGGGGAAGGAATAGCAATCAGCCCCAGCATTTT. Translating it yields CAWSVGRGRNSNQPQHF.

This chain connects TRBV7-3 to TRBJ2-3; D remains unclear. Trimming removed 1 base from V and 0 bases from J, with 8 bases in between. The germline gives CDR1 SGHTA, CDR2 FQGTGA. This CDR3 is 15 amino acids long. The CDR3 bases are TGTGCCAGCAGCTTAAGGGCAGATAGCACAGATACGCAGTATTTT. The encoded protein is CASSLRADSTDTQYF.

This clone was detected only once. The chain uses TRBV12-3 or TRBV12-4 and TRBJ1-2; possibly TRBD1 for D (6 bases). CDR3 size: 13 residues. The V end was cut by 3 bases, the J end by 6 bases, with 11 bases between. The CDR3: CASSLAGTHGYTF. The CDR3 DNA is TGTGCCAGCAGTTTGGCAGGGACACATGGCTACACCTTC.

V gene TRBV5-5 combines with J gene TRBJ1-1; D gene unclear. Germline V gene data show CDR1 as SGHKS and CDR2 as YYEKEE (reference sequence). This CDR3 comprises 13 residues. Trimming removed 3 bases at V and 2 bases at J, with 8 bases between. For the CDR3, the DNA is TGTGCCAGCAGCTGGAGTGAAAACACTGAAGCTTTCTTT. This sequence encodes CASSWSENTEAFF.

This clone came up once. This rearrangement joins TRBV4-1 to TRBJ2-1, with 9 bases lining up with TRBD1. V was clipped by 0 bases and J by 3 bases; unmatched bases: 9. The germline V gene encodes CDR1 MGHRA and CDR2 YSYEKL. The CDR3 has 18 amino acids. The CDR3 sequence is CASSQDLGTGQFYNEQFF. The CDR3 coding sequence is TGCGCCAGCAGCCAAGATCTGGGGACAGGGCAATTCTACAATGAGCAGTTCTTC.

The genes are TRBV4-1 and TRBJ1-2; maybe TRBD1 (6 bases). Germline-derived CDR1 and CDR2 are MGHRA and YSYEKL. This CDR3 is built from 15 residues. V lost 0 bases, J lost 3 bases, and 11 bases lay in between. CDR3 loop: CASSQEGNRDYGYTF. The CDR3 DNA reads as TGCGCCAGCAGCCAAGAAGGGAACAGGGACTATGGCTACACCTTC.

The rearrangement uses TRBV7-2 and TRBJ1-2; D not resolved. The CDR3 is 14 amino acids. In germline, CDR1 is SGHTA, CDR2 FQGNSA. Trimming cost V 3 bases and J 2 bases, with 10 bases left between them. CDR3 loop: CASSLEWENYGYTF. Written as DNA, the CDR3 is TGTGCCAGCAGCTTGGAATGGGAGAACTATGGCTACACCTTC.

This chain links TRBV30 with TRBJ1-5; D remains ambiguous. Germline CDR1 and CDR2: GTSNPN and SVGIG (reference sequence). Deletions cut 0 bases from V and 1 base from J, with 4 bases between. The CDR3 runs 13 residues. The DNA of the CDR3 is TGTGCCTGGAGTGTCGAGAGCAATCAGCCCCAGCATTTT. Amino acids: CAWSVESNQPQHF. The full variable domain, rest sourced from reference TRBV30 and TRBJ1-5, is SQTIHQWPATLVQPVGSPLSLECTVEGTSNPNLYWYRQAAGRGLQLLFYSVGIGQISSEVPQNLSASRPQDRQFILSSKKLLLSDSGFYLCAWSVESNQPQHFGDGTRLSIL.

This rearrangement joins TRBV4-1 to TRBJ2-3; TRBD2 aligns across 10 bases. The germline V gene encodes CDR1 MGHRA and CDR2 YSYEKL. The CDR3 spans 19 residues. V lost 0 bases and J lost 2; bases outside the gene matches: 11. The DNA of the CDR3 is TGCGCCAGCAGCCAAGACGAACGGGCTAGCGGGGGCCTCACAGATACGCAGTATTTT. Encoded protein: CASSQDERASGGLTDTQYF.